Each of the 9 T cell receptor beta chains below was sequenced from the same sample in a study of blood T cells in healthy people across ages. A sample-barcoded 5' primer and a J-beta primer mix were used in a second PCR of about 6 to 12 cycles. In TCRdb, the 5' RACE reads were re-called with MiXCR into one record per CDR3 protein. Of hundreds of thousands of distinct CDR3 sequences in the sample, around 62% were seen once. The specimen sequenced was blood. The source is a man under 40 in good health.

The chain carries TRBV7-2 and TRBJ2-5; TRBD1 might be the D (5 bases). The germline V and J ends were trimmed by 5 bases and 5 bases, with 15 bases remaining between them. The length of the CDR3 is 14 residues. Germline lookup yields CDR1 SGHTA and CDR2 FQGNSA. In nucleotides, the CDR3 is TGTGCCAGCAGCCGTCTACAGGCACAGGAGACCCAGTACTTC. This translates into CASSRLQAQETQYF.

V gene TRBV11-2 combines with J gene TRBJ2-1; D is unclear. The germline V gene has CDR1 SGHAT and CDR2 FQNNGV. CDR3 length: 12 amino acids. V gave up 0 bases and J gave up 13 bases, with 10 bases separating them. The CDR3 here is CASSLDPQTQFF. CDR3 bases: TGTGCCAGCAGCTTAGATCCGCAGACCCAGTTCTTC.

This chain links TRBV15 with TRBJ2-1; D not resolved. The ends were cut back, 3 bases at V and 0 bases at J, with 6 bases in the middle. Germline lookup yields CDR1 LNHNV and CDR2 YYDKDF (reference sequence). There are 14 residues in the CDR3. CDR3 sequence: CATSSHYSYNEQFF. Written as DNA, the CDR3 is TGTGCCACCAGCAGCCATTACTCCTACAATGAGCAGTTCTTC.

This clonotype occurred a few times. The chain recombines TRBV4-3 with TRBJ2-5, with D maybe TRBD2 (6 bases). The germline CDR1 and CDR2 sequences are LGHNA and YSLEER. CDR3 length: 15 residues. V lost 0 bases, J lost 3 bases, and 11 bases lay in between. CDR3 loop: CASSQDGAGKETQYF. CDR3 in DNA: TGCGCCAGCAGCCAAGATGGGGCGGGGAAAGAGACCCAGTACTTC.

As concerns this clonotype: The junction and the germline gene differ at one end; a read error may be behind it. CDR3 sequence: CSVEGNRANNEQFF. CDR3 DNA: TGCAGCGTTGAAGGGAACAGGGCAAATAATGAACAGTTCTTC. The chain has TRBV29-1 and TRBJ2-1; D is possibly TRBD1 (6 bases). CDR1 is SQVTM, CDR2 ANQGSEA, per germline. CDR3 size: 14 residues.

This clonotype was counted between two and nine times. V and J are TRBV9 and TRBJ1-1, with a tentative D call TRBD1 (6 bases). This CDR3 has 12 amino acids. Germline CDR1 and CDR2: SGDLS and YYNGEE. Trimming left V 2 bases short and J 8 bases short, with 10 bases between. In DNA, the CDR3 is TGTGCCAGCAGCGTGGGAGGGGGGGAAGCTTTCTTT. This sequence encodes CASSVGGGEAFF.

The chain joins TRBV4-3 to TRBJ2-1; D gene ambiguous. The germline CDR1 and CDR2 sequences are LGHNA and YSLEER. CDR3 length equals 14 residues. The V end lost 4 bases, the J end lost 6 bases, and 13 bases lay between the germline ends. The CDR3 region is CASSRRVSGNEQFF. The CDR3 coding sequence is TGCGCCAGCAGCCGAAGGGTTTCGGGCAATGAGCAGTTCTTC.

The chain carries TRBV7-2 and TRBJ1-1, with D perhaps matching TRBD1 (6 bases). V lost 5 bases and J 5 bases, leaving 18 bases between the germline ends. The CDR3 spans 15 residues. Germline V gene lookup returns CDR1 SGHTA and CDR2 FQGNSA. CDR3 loop: CASSPPEGGRTEAFF. The CDR3 region has the DNA TGTGCCAGCAGCCCCCCGGAGGGGGGGAGGACTGAAGCTTTCTTT.

V and J are TRBV7-8 and TRBJ2-1; unclear D gene. V gave up 1 base and J gave up 8 bases, with 6 bases separating them. CDR3 length equals 12 residues. Germline CDR1 SGHVS, CDR2 FQNEAQ. CDR3 bases: TGTGCCAGCAGCTTAGGGGCTCATGAGCAGTTCTTC. Residues: CASSLGAHEQFF.